This paragraph reports one TCR beta chain. The PBMCs were taken from about 10 ml of fresh peripheral blood. The data were obtained in a study of Graves' ophthalmopathy and Graves' hyperthyroidism. Trimming cost V 0 bases and J 4 bases, with 9 bases left between them. Germline assignment: CDR1 SNHLY and CDR2 FYNNEI. The CDR3 extends over 14 amino acids. Amplification targeted the TCR beta CDR3 regions, with RNA transcripts as the source material. After a first-round RT-PCR with HTBI primers, a second-round multiplex PCR was run. MiXCR, applied by TCRdb to the multiplex PCR reads, yields one record per CDR3 protein. The profile shows around 600,000 distinct CDR3 sequences, 35% to 50% of them singletons.

Sequenced: peripheral blood. This rearrangement joins TRBV2 to TRBJ1-2, with D possibly matching TRBD1 (6 bases). The clonotype comes from an adult man with Graves' ophthalmopathy. CDR3 nucleotide sequence: TGTGCCAGCAGTGAAGCCGGGGGCCCCTATGGCTACACCTTC. Its protein product is CASSEAGGPYGYTF. The entire variable domain, with the rest obtained from reference TRBV2 and TRBJ1-2, is as follows: EPEVTQTPSHQVTQMGQEVILRCVPISNHLYFYWYRQILGQKVEFLVSFYNNEISEKSEIFDDQFSVERPDGSNFTLKIRSTKLEDSAMYFCASSEAGGPYGYTFGSGTRLTVV.